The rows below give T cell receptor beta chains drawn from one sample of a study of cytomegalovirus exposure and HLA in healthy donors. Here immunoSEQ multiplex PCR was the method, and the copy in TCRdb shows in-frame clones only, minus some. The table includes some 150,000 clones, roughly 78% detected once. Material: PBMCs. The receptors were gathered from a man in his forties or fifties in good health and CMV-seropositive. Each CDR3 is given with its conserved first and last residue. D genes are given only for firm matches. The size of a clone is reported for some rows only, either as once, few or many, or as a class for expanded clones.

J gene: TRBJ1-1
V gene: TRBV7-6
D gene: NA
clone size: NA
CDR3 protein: CASSPQEGSNTEAFF
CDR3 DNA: TGTGCCAGCAGCCCCCAGGAGGGGTCAAACACTGAAGCTTTCTTT

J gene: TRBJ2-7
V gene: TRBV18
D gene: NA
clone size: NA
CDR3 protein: CASSPPDRISSYEQYF
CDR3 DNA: TGTGCCAGCTCACCACCCGACAGGATTAGCTCCTACGAGCAGTACTTC

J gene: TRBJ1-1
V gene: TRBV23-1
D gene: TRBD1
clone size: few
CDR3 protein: CASSQSTGDREETEAFF
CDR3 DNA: TGCGCCAGCAGTCAATCGACAGGGGACAGGGAGGAGACTGAAGCTTTCTTT

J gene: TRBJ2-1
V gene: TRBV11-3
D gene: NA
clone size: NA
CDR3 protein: CASSPANEQFF
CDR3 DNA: TGTGCCAGCAGCCCAGCGAATGAGCAGTTCTTC

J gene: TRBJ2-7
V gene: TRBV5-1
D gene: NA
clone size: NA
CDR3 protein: CASSLEGGPYEQYF
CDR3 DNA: TGCGCCAGCAGCTTGGAGGGGGGGCCTTACGAGCAGTACTTC

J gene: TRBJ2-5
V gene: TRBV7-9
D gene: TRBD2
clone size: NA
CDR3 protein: CASRSGLAGETQYF
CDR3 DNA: TGTGCCAGCAGATCCGGACTAGCGGGTGAGACCCAGTACTTC

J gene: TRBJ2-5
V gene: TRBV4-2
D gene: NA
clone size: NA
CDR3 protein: CASSPGPPWEQYF
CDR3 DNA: TGTGCCAGCAGCCCCGGCCCCCCATGGGAGCAGTACTTC

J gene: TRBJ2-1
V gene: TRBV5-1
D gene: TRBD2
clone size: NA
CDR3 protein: CASSLIVAGVSSYNEQFF
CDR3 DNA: TGCGCCAGCAGCTTGATAGTAGCGGGAGTTTCCTCCTACAATGAGCAGTTCTTC

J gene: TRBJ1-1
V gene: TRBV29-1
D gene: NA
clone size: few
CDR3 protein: CSGGGNTEAFF
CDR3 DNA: TGCAGCGGCGGGGGGAACACTGAAGCTTTCTTT

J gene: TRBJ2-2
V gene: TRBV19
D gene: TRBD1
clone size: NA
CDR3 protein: CASSRDRAGELFF
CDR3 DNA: TGTGCCAGTAGTCGGGACAGGGCTGGGGAGCTGTTTTTT

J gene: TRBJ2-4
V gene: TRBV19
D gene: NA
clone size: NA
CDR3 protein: CASSPADSNKNIQYF
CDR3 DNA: TGTGCCAGTAGTCCAGCTGACAGCAACAAAAACATTCAGTACTTC

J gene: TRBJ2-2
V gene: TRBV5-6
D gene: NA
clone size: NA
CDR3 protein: CASSLGSGTGELFF
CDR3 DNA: TGTGCCAGCAGCTTGGGGTCAGGCACCGGGGAGCTGTTTTTT

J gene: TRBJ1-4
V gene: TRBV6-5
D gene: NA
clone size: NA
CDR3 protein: CASSRRGATNEKLFF
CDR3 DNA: TGTGCCAGCAGTCGCCGGGGGGCAACTAATGAAAAACTGTTTTTT

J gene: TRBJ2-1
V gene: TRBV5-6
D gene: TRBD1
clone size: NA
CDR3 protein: CASSLGTAYNEQFF
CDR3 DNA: TGTGCCAGCAGCCTCGGGACAGCCTACAATGAGCAGTTCTTC

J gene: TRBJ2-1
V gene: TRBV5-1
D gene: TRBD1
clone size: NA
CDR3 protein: CASSKTGDNEQFF
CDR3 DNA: TGCGCCAGCAGTAAGACAGGGGACAATGAGCAGTTCTTC

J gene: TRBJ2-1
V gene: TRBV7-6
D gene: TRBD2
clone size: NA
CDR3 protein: CASSLDLAGVGNEQFF
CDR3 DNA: TGTGCCAGCAGCTTAGACCTAGCGGGAGTAGGTAATGAGCAGTTCTTC

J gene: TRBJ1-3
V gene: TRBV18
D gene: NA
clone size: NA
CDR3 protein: CASSPDRIGNTIYF
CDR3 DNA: TGTGCCAGCTCACCAGACAGGATTGGAAACACCATATATTTT

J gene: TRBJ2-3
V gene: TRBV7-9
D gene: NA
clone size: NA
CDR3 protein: CASSFGQSTDTQYF
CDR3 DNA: TGTGCCAGCAGCTTTGGACAGAGCACAGATACGCAGTATTTT

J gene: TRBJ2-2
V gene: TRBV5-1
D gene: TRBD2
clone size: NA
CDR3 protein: CASSLSGAGGIGKVAGELFF
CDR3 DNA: TGCGCCAGCAGCTTGTCTGGTGCGGGAGGAATCGGTAAGGTAGCCGGGGAGCTGTTTTTT

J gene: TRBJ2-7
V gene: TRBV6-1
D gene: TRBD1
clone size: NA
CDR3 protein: CASRTGGVTYEQYF
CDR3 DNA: TGTGCCAGCAGGACAGGGGGAGTTACCTACGAGCAGTACTTC

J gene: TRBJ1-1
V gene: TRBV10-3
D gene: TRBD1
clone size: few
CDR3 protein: CAISPKTGLTEAFF
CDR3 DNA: TGTGCCATCAGCCCAAAGACAGGGCTTACTGAAGCTTTCTTT

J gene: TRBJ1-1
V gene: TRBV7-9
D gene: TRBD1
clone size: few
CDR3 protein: CASMAEFGQGNTEAFF
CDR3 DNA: TGTGCCAGCATGGCGGAGTTTGGACAGGGGAACACTGAAGCTTTCTTT

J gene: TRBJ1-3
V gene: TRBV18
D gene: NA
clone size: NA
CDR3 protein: CASSPPSRARGGNTIYF
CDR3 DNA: TGTGCCAGCTCACCACCCTCCCGGGCTCGGGGTGGAAACACCATATATTTT

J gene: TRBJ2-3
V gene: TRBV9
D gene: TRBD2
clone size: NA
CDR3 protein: CASSVSGGTDTQYF
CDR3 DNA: TGTGCCAGCAGCGTGAGCGGGGGAACAGATACGCAGTATTTT

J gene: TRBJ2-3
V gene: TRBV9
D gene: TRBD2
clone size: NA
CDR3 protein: CASSVDSGRPTDTQYF
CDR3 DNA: TGTGCCAGCAGCGTAGATAGCGGGAGGCCAACAGATACGCAGTATTTT

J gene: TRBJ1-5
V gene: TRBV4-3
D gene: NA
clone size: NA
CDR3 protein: CASSQVRGSNQPQHF
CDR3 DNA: TGCGCCAGCAGCCAAGTCAGGGGTTCCAATCAGCCCCAGCATTTT

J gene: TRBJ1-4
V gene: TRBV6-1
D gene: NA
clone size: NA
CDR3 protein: CASSENMRELFF
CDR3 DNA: TGTGCCAGCAGTGAAAATATGCGGGAACTGTTTTTT

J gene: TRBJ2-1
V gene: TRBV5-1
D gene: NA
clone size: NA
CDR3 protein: CASSLGARQGSEQFF
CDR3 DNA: TGCGCCAGCAGCTTGGGGGCGAGGCAGGGCAGTGAGCAGTTCTTC

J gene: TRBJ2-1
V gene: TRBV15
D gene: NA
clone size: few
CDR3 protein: CATSRDHRNEQFF
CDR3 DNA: TGTGCCACCAGCAGAGATCACAGGAATGAGCAGTTCTTC

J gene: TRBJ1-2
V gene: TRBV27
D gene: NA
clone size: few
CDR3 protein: CASSRGTSPYRYTF
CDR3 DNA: TGTGCCAGCAGCCGCGGGACCTCGCCGTACCGCTACACCTTC

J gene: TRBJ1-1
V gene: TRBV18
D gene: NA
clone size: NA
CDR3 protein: CASSLTASNTEAFF
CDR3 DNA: TGTGCCAGCTCACTTACAGCCTCGAACACTGAAGCTTTCTTT

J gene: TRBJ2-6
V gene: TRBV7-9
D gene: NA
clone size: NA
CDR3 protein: CASSPAAGGANVLTF
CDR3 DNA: TGTGCCAGCAGCCCAGCGGCGGGAGGGGCCAACGTCCTGACTTTC

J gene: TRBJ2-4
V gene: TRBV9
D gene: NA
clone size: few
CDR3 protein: CASSVAGLAKNIQYF
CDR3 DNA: TGTGCCAGCAGCGTAGCAGGATTAGCCAAAAACATTCAGTACTTC

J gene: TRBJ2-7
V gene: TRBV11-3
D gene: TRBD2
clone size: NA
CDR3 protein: CASSSPGTSGVYEQYF
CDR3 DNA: TGTGCCAGCAGCTCCCCAGGGACTAGCGGAGTCTACGAGCAGTACTTC

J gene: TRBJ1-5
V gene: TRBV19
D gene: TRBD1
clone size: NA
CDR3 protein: CASSPKDRGLGNQPQHF
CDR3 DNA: TGTGCCAGTAGTCCCAAGGACAGGGGTCTTGGCAATCAGCCCCAGCATTTT

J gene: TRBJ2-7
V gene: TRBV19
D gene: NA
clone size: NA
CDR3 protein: CASSITAGTYGEQYF
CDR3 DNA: TGTGCCAGTAGTATAACAGCGGGGACATACGGCGAGCAGTACTTC

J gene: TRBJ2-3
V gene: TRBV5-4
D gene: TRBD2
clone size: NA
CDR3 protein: CASSSGTSGGVRDTQYF
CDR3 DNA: TGTGCCAGCAGCTCTGGGACTAGCGGGGGGGTCCGGGATACGCAGTATTTT

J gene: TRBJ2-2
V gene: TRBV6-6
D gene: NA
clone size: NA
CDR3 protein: CASGGGLGSGGELFF
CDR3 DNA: TGTGCCAGCGGGGGGGGCCTGGGGAGTGGCGGGGAGCTGTTTTTT

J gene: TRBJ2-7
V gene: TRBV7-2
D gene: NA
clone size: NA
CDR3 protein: CASSLYQGLRSYEQYF
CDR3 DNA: TGTGCCAGCAGCTTGTACCAGGGACTCAGGTCCTACGAGCAGTACTTC

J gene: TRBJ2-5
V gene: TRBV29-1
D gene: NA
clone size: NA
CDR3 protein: CSVGHVKETQYF
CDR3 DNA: TGCAGCGTTGGGCACGTCAAAGAGACCCAGTACTTC

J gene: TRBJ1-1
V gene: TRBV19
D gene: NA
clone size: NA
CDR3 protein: CASSINGGTEAFF
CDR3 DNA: TGTGCCAGTAGTATTAACGGGGGCACTGAAGCTTTCTTT

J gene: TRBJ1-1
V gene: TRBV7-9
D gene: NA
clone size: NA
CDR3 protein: CASSLFGGGGTEAFF
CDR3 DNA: TGTGCCAGCAGCTTGTTTGGAGGAGGAGGCACTGAAGCTTTCTTT

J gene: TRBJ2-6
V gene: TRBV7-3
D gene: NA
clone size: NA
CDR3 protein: CASSLGGIAGANVLTF
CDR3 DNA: TGTGCCAGCAGCTTAGGCGGGATTGCTGGGGCCAACGTCCTGACTTTC

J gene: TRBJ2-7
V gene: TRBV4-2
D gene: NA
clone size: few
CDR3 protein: CASSQSFTAYEQYF
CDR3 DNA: TGTGCCAGCAGCCAATCTTTCACAGCCTACGAGCAGTACTTC

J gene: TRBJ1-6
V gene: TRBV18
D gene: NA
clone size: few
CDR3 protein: CASSTTDNSPLHF
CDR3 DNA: TGTGCCAGCTCAACCACGGATAATTCACCCCTCCACTTT

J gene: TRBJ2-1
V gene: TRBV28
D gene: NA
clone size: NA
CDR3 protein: CASSLERISYNEQFF
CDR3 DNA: TGTGCCAGCAGTCTCGAGCGTATATCCTACAATGAGCAGTTCTTC

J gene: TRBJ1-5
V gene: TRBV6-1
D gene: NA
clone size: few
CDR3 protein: CASKEKWSNQPQHF
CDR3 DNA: TGTGCCAGCAAAGAGAAATGGAGCAATCAGCCCCAGCATTTT

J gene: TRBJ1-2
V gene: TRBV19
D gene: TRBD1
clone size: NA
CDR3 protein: CASTLGDRYDGYTF
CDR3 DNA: TGTGCCAGTACCCTGGGGGACAGGTACGATGGCTACACCTTC

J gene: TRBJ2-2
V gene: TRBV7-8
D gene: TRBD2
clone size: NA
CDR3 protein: CASSLVRPAGAGELFF
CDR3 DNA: TGTGCCAGCAGCTTAGTTCGGCCAGCGGGAGCCGGGGAGCTGTTTTTT

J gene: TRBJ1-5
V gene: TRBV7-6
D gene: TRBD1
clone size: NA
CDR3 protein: CASSPGQELNQPQHF
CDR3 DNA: TGTGCCAGCAGCCCGGGACAGGAGTTAAATCAGCCCCAGCATTTT

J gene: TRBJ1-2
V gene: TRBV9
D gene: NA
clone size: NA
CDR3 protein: CASSVETAPYGYTF
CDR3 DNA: TGTGCCAGCAGCGTAGAGACAGCTCCTTATGGCTACACCTTC

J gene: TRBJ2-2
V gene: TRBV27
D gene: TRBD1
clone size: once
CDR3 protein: CASSFQIQGTGELFF
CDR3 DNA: TGTGCCAGCAGTTTCCAAATACAGGGGACCGGGGAGCTGTTTTTT

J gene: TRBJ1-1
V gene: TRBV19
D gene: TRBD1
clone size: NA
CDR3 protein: CASSIGTYRTGAMNTEAFF
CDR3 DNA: TGTGCCAGTAGTATAGGGACCTACAGGACAGGGGCTATGAACACTGAAGCTTTCTTT

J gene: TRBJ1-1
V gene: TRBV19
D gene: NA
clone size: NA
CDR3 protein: CASSPVEPRLTEAFF
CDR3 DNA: TGTGCCAGTTCCCCCGTAGAACCCCGTCTCACTGAAGCTTTCTTT

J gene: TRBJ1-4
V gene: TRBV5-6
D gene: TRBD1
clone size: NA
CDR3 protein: CASGRQGELGTNEKLFF
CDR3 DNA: TGTGCCAGCGGCCGACAGGGGGAATTGGGGACTAATGAAAAACTGTTTTTT